The rows below give T cell receptor beta chains drawn from one sample of a study of radiation and T cells in renal cell carcinoma. Sequencing used immunoSEQ multiplex PCR; TCRdb keeps in-frame clones, though not all of them. The table records roughly 75,000 clones, 82% of them present only once. Sample: blood, taken from a patient whose treatment included radiotherapy and nephrectomy. These receptors all come from a man in his fifties or sixties with renal cell carcinoma. CDR3s include the opening cysteine and the closing phenylalanine or tryptophan. The D gene is left open where the match is weak. Clone size is shown for a subset of rows, as once, few, many or a class of expanded clone.

d_gene,j_gene,v_gene,abundance,CDR3nt,CDR3aa
TRBD1,TRBJ1-5,TRBV2,.,TGTGCCAGCGGACAGGGAGGCAATCAGCCCCAGCATTTT,CASGQGGNQPQHF
.,TRBJ2-7,TRBV25-1,.,TGTGCCAGCAGTGCCGTGGGTTTGAACTACGAGCAGTACTTC,CASSAVGLNYEQYF
.,TRBJ2-1,TRBV7-2,.,TGTGCCAGCAGCCCGTGGCCCAACAATGAGCAGTTCTTC,CASSPWPNNEQFF
TRBD1,TRBJ2-5,TRBV6-5,.,TGTGCCAGCCGGGACAGGGCGGGTGGGGAGACCCAGTACTTC,CASRDRAGGETQYF
.,TRBJ2-2,TRBV5-5,.,TGTGCCAGCAGCCATGGGGGCGTCGACACCGGGGAGCTGTTTTTT,CASSHGGVDTGELFF
.,TRBJ2-2,TRBV10-3,.,TGTGCCATCAACAAGATCCACAGCTCGAACACCGGGGAGCTGTTTTTT,CAINKIHSSNTGELFF
.,TRBJ1-4,TRBV5-4,once,TGTGCCAGCAGCCTGGGGGGGGAAAAACTGTTTTTT,CASSLGGEKLFF
.,TRBJ2-7,TRBV4-1,.,TGCGCCAGCAGCCAAGAGACCGGGGGCTACGAGCAGTACTTC,CASSQETGGYEQYF
.,TRBJ2-7,TRBV27,.,TGTGCCAGCAGTTTCTCACGGAACTCCTACGAGCAGTACTTC,CASSFSRNSYEQYF
.,TRBJ2-1,TRBV27,.,TGTGCCAGCAGTGAGGGACTCCCCTACAATGAGCAGTTCTTC,CASSEGLPYNEQFF
.,TRBJ2-1,TRBV5-4,.,TGTGCCAGCAGCTTCACGGCCTACAATGAGCAGTTCTTC,CASSFTAYNEQFF
.,TRBJ1-1,TRBV27,.,TGTGCCAGCAGTTTATCGAGGGGACCGAACACTGAAGCTTTCTTT,CASSLSRGPNTEAFF
.,TRBJ1-2,TRBV6-1,.,TGTGCCAGCAGTGAATCCCCCAACAACTATGGCTACACCTTC,CASSESPNNYGYTF
.,TRBJ2-7,TRBV27,.,TGTGCCAGCAGTTTAATTGGTAGCTACGAGCAGTACTTC,CASSLIGSYEQYF
TRBD1,TRBJ2-5,TRBV18,.,TGTGCCAGCTCATGGGACAGGCGGACGGAGGAGACCCAGTACTTC,CASSWDRRTEETQYF
TRBD1,TRBJ1-5,TRBV27,.,TGTGCCAGCAGTTCCACAGGGGTCGGCAATCAGCCCCAGCATTTT,CASSSTGVGNQPQHF
TRBD1,TRBJ2-7,TRBV19,.,TGTGCCAGTAGTCCACGGACAGGGGGCGGCTACGAGCAGTACTTC,CASSPRTGGGYEQYF
TRBD1,TRBJ2-7,TRBV18,.,TGTGCCAGCTCACCCGGGACAGCAGCCTACGAGCAGTACTTC,CASSPGTAAYEQYF
TRBD2,TRBJ2-3,TRBV6-6,.,TGTGCCAGCAGTTACACGGGGCTAGCGGGATCCCATACGCAGTATTTT,CASSYTGLAGSHTQYF
.,TRBJ1-5,TRBV6-1,medium-sized,TGTGCCAGCAGCTCCAGGGGTATCAATCAGCCCCAGCATTTT,CASSSRGINQPQHF
.,TRBJ2-5,TRBV18,once,TGTGCCAGCTCACCCCCGGGACTCCCGGACGAGACCCAGTACTTC,CASSPPGLPDETQYF
.,TRBJ2-1,TRBV5-6,.,TGTGCCAGCAGCTTGTTTCACAGGGACCCTTCCTACAATGAGCAGTTCTTC,CASSLFHRDPSYNEQFF
.,TRBJ2-7,TRBV27,.,TGTGCCAGCAGCTCTATTACAGGGAGGAGGTACGAGCAGTACTTC,CASSSITGRRYEQYF
.,TRBJ2-7,TRBV25-1,.,TGTGCCAGCAGTGTACCCTACTCCTACGAGCAGTACTTC,CASSVPYSYEQYF
TRBD1,TRBJ1-2,TRBV28,.,TGTGCCAGCAGTATTTCCTGGACAGGGAACTATGGCTACACCTTC,CASSISWTGNYGYTF
TRBD2,TRBJ2-2,TRBV11-3,.,TGTGCCAGCAGCCGGACGGCGGGGGAGAAGGGGGAGCTGTTTTTT,CASSRTAGEKGELFF